This is a list of T cell receptor beta chains from one sample in a study of cytomegalovirus exposure and HLA in healthy donors. The protocol was immunoSEQ multiplex PCR, while the TCRdb copy is restricted to in-frame clones and leaves out a portion. The profile shows around 120,000 clones, about 70% of them singletons. Sequencing input: PBMCs. These receptors came from a man aged 50 to 60 in good health and CMV-seropositive. Both conserved end residues are part of each CDR3. D genes are given only for firm matches. The size of a clone is reported for some rows only, either as once, few or many, or as a class for expanded clones.

TRBJ2-3 . . TRBV5-8 TGTGCCAGCAGCTTGGCCCTTAGCACAGATACGCAGTATTTT CASSLALSTDTQYF
TRBJ1-4 . . TRBV5-1 TGCGCCAGCAGCTTAGGGGCTGGGGAAAAACTGTTTTTT CASSLGAGEKLFF
TRBJ2-1 once . TRBV7-3 TGTGCCAGCAGCTCAAACCAGGAGGGTGAGCAGTTCTTC CASSSNQEGEQFF
TRBJ2-7 . . TRBV18 TGTGCCAGCTCACCAACAGGGAATAGCGACGAGCAGTACTTC CASSPTGNSDEQYF
TRBJ1-1 . . TRBV7-6 TGTGCCAGCAGTCGACCCACCGGAGTCACTGTGAACACTGAAGCTTTCTTT CASSRPTGVTVNTEAFF
TRBJ2-7 . TRBD2 TRBV5-1 TGCGCCAGCAGCCCGTCCGGGACTAGGGGATCCTACGAGCAGTACTTC CASSPSGTRGSYEQYF
TRBJ2-7 . TRBD1 TRBV5-4 TGTGCCAGCAGCCGGGGACAGCTCTACGAGCAGTACTTC CASSRGQLYEQYF
TRBJ2-2 . TRBD2 TRBV7-9 TGTGCCAGCAGCCTACTAGCGGGAGGCACCGGGGAGCTGTTTTTT CASSLLAGGTGELFF
TRBJ1-2 . . TRBV11-2 TGTGCCGGCAGCTTACCGGCAGGATCCCATCGGGGCTACACCTTC CAGSLPAGSHRGYTF
TRBJ2-1 . TRBD2 TRBV7-3 TGTGCCAGCAGCTTAAGCGGGAGCTCCTACAATGAGCAGTTCTTC CASSLSGSSYNEQFF
TRBJ2-1 once . TRBV6-4 TGTGCCAGCAGTGAAGGAAGCGGGTCTCGTGAGCAGTTCTTC CASSEGSGSREQFF
TRBJ1-4 . . TRBV6-6 TGTGCCAGCAGACAGACAGAAGTTAATGAAAAACTGTTTTTT CASRQTEVNEKLFF
TRBJ2-5 . TRBD1 TRBV5-1 TGCGCCAGCAGCTTTTTCAGGGGGATAGAGACCCAGTACTTC CASSFFRGIETQYF
TRBJ2-1 . TRBD2 TRBV6-7 TGTGCCAGCAGTTGCATACCCGGGACTAGCGGGGGAGACAATGAGCAGTTCTTC CASSCIPGTSGGDNEQFF
TRBJ2-5 once . TRBV14 TGTGCCAGCAGCCAAGGACGTGGGGGGAACCAAGAGACCCAGTACTTC CASSQGRGGNQETQYF
TRBJ1-3 . TRBD1 TRBV9 TGTGCCAGCAGCCCTCGGGACAGGATGGGAAACACCATATATTTT CASSPRDRMGNTIYF
TRBJ2-5 . TRBD1 TRBV4-1 TGCGCCAGCAGGGGGGGGACAGGGGGCGTCGGAGAGACCCAGTACTTC CASRGGTGGVGETQYF
TRBJ1-6 . . TRBV7-2 TGTGCCAGCAGCTTATTGCCAGGGAGGGCCCCCCTCCACTTT CASSLLPGRAPLHF
TRBJ2-7 . TRBD1 TRBV11-2 TGTGCCAGCAGCCCAGGAGGGACAGGGACCCAACTATACTACGAGCAGTACTTC CASSPGGTGTQLYYEQYF
TRBJ2-3 . TRBD2 TRBV27 TGTGCCAGCAAGGGTCAGAGCGGGAGGGGCACAGATACGCAGTATTTT CASKGQSGRGTDTQYF
TRBJ2-2 . TRBD1 TRBV18 TGTGCCAGCTCACCTCGTGGGACAGGGTACACCGGGGAGCTGTTTTTT CASSPRGTGYTGELFF
TRBJ2-7 few TRBD1 TRBV11-3 TGTGCCAGCAGCCGGGACAGGGGCTACGAGCAGTACTTC CASSRDRGYEQYF
TRBJ2-1 . . TRBV6-1 TGTGCCACCGAAAAGAGCTCCTACAATGAGCAGTTCTTC CATEKSSYNEQFF
TRBJ2-5 . TRBD2 TRBV7-3 TGTGCCAGCAGCTTAAGGGCTAGCGGGGAGACCCAAGAGACCCAGTACTTC CASSLRASGETQETQYF
TRBJ1-5 . TRBD1 TRBV19 TGTGCCAGTAGTGTGACAGGGCGGGATCAGCCCCAGCATTTT CASSVTGRDQPQHF
TRBJ2-5 once . TRBV7-2 TGTGCCAGCACCTCCCGAGAAGGGGTCCGGGGGGAGACCCAGTACTTC CASTSREGVRGETQYF
TRBJ1-1 . TRBD1 TRBV19 TGTGCCAGTAGTATGCAACAGGGGGCGGCGAACACTGAAGCTTTCTTT CASSMQQGAANTEAFF
TRBJ2-1 . TRBD1 TRBV7-9 TGTGCCAGCAGCTTAGTCGGACAGGACCCCTACAATGAGCAGTTCTTC CASSLVGQDPYNEQFF
TRBJ1-1 . TRBD1 TRBV4-1 TGCGCCAGCAGCCAAGATGGGGCCGGGACAGGGAGCACTGAAGCTTTCTTT CASSQDGAGTGSTEAFF
TRBJ2-5 . . TRBV6-1 TGTGCCAGCAGTGAAGCACCGAGCGGACCCCAAGAGACCCAGTACTTC CASSEAPSGPQETQYF
TRBJ1-4 few . TRBV5-1 TGCGCCAGCAGCTTGCCCTCTTCCGAAAAACTGTTTTTT CASSLPSSEKLFF
TRBJ1-5 . TRBD1 TRBV19 TGTGCCAGTAGTACGAACCGGGACAGGGTTCAGCCCCAGCATTTT CASSTNRDRVQPQHF
TRBJ1-3 . . TRBV10-3 TGTGCCATCAGAGCATCTACTCTTGGAAACACCATATATTTT CAIRASTLGNTIYF
TRBJ2-1 . TRBD2 TRBV7-3 TGTGCCAGCAGCCTGGGACTAGCGGGAGGATATGAGCAGTTCTTC CASSLGLAGGYEQFF
TRBJ2-3 . . TRBV4-1 TGCGCCAGCAGCCAAGATTTCCTACCGACAGATACGCAGTATTTT CASSQDFLPTDTQYF
TRBJ2-3 few TRBD2 TRBV9 TGTGCCAGCAGCTCGGCCGGGACTAGCGGGTCAGATACGCAGTATTTT CASSSAGTSGSDTQYF
TRBJ2-3 . . TRBV5-6 TGTGCCAGCAGCTTGGGGGCGCACACAGATACGCAGTATTTT CASSLGAHTDTQYF
TRBJ1-1 . . TRBV30 TGTGCCTGCACAACAACAGTGAACACTGAAGCTTTCTTT CACTTTVNTEAFF
TRBJ1-6 . TRBD1 TRBV5-1 TGCGCCAGCAGCACGGGACAGGGTTACTCACCCCTCCACTTT CASSTGQGYSPLHF
TRBJ1-2 . TRBD1 TRBV10-3 TGTGCCATCAGCTGGACAGGGCAGAGAGGCTACACCTTC CAISWTGQRGYTF
TRBJ2-3 few . TRBV9 TGTGCCAGCAGCGGGGGGGTCAGCACAGATACGCAGTATTTT CASSGGVSTDTQYF
TRBJ1-1 . . TRBV30 TGTGCCCGCGAGGGGAACACTGAAGCTTTCTTT CAREGNTEAFF
TRBJ2-1 . . TRBV7-9 TGTGCCAGCAGCTTCAGGTTCTTC CASSFRFF
TRBJ1-1 . . TRBV2 TGTGCCAGCAGGAGGGCGGGCCAAATGCGTACAGACACTGAAGCTTTCTTT CASRRAGQMRTDTEAFF
TRBJ2-7 . . TRBV29-1 TGCAGCGTCAGGGGTACAGAATCCTACGAGCAGTACTTC CSVRGTESYEQYF